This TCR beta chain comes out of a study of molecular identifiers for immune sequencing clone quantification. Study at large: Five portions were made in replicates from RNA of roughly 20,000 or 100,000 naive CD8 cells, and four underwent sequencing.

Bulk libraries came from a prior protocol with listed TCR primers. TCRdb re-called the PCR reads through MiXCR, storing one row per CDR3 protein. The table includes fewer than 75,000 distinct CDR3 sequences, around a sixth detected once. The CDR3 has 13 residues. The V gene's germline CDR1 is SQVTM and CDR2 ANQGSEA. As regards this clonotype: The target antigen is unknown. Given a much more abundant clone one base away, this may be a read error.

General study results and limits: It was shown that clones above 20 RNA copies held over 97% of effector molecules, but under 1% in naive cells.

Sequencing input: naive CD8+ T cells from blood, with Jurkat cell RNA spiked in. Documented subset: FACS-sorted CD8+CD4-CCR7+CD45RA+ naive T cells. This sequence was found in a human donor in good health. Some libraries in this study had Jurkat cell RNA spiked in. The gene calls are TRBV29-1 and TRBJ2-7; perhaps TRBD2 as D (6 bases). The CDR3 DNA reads TGCAGCGCCTCCTTCGCGGGGTACTACGAGCAGTGCTTC. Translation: CSASFAGYYEQCF.